This passage covers 23 T cell receptor beta chains from one sample sequenced in a study of OX40 agonist ivuxolimab in advanced cancers. Libraries were prepared by immunoSEQ multiplex PCR; TCRdb keeps only in-frame clonotypes and omits some of them. In the table there are around 35,000 clones, approximately 81% of which are singletons. The sample here was CD4+ or CD8+ T cells sorted from blood, taken in a trial of the OX40 agonist ivuxolimab. These receptors were collected from an adult with an advanced solid tumor such as melanoma, head and neck, liver or kidney cancer.

This clone was observed a handful of times. This chain joins TRBV5-4 and TRBJ2-7; a weak D match, TRBD1 (6 bases). The CDR3 runs 12 residues. V lost 2 bases and J lost 4, with 7 bases in between. CDR1 SGHNT and CDR2 YYREEE come from the germline V gene (reference sequence). In nucleotides, the CDR3 is TGTGCCAGCAGCTTAGACAGGTACGAGCAGTACTTC. Its protein is CASSLDRYEQYF.

The V call is TRBV5-6, the J call TRBJ1-5; D uncertain. The V gene's germline CDR1 is SGHDT and CDR2 YYEEEE. This CDR3 spans 13 amino acids. Trimming removed 2 bases at V and 0 bases at J, with 3 bases between. The chain's CDR3 is CASSFTSNQPQHF. The CDR3 DNA reads TGTGCCAGCAGCTTCACTAGCAATCAGCCCCAGCATTTT.

This chain connects TRBV28 to TRBJ1-3; D gene ambiguous. The germline CDR1 and CDR2 sequences are MDHEN and SYDVKM. There are 13 residues in the CDR3. Trimming cost V 8 bases and J 0 bases, with 8 bases left between them. The CDR3 bases are TGTGCCAGCCGGACCTACTCTGGAAACACCATATATTTT. It specifies CASRTYSGNTIYF.

V usage is TRBV15 and J usage is TRBJ2-2; D unresolved. Germline V CDR1 and CDR2: LNHNV, YYDKDF (reference sequence). The CDR3 contains 15 residues. The ends were cut back, 3 bases at V and 2 bases at J, with 10 bases in the middle. The CDR3: CATSSKGGNTGELFF. CDR3 sequence (DNA): TGTGCCACCAGCAGTAAGGGTGGCAACACCGGGGAGCTGTTTTTT.

The chain links TRBV18 to TRBJ1-2; 9 bases are a match to TRBD1. Germline CDR1 reads KGHSH; CDR2 reads LQKENI. With 3 bases clipped from V and 8 bases from J, the junction kept 4 bases outside the gene matches. The length of the CDR3 is 13 residues. Here the CDR3 reads CASSPGQGEGYTF. The CDR3 DNA sequence: TGTGCCAGCTCACCGGGACAGGGTGAAGGCTACACCTTC. The variable domain in full, with the rest retrieved from reference TRBV18 and TRBJ1-2, is NAGVMQNPRHLVRRRGQEARLRCSPMKGHSHVYWYRQLPEEGLKFMVYLQKENIIDESGMPKERFSAEFPKEGPSILRIQQVVRGDSAAYFCASSPGQGEGYTFGSGTRLTVV.

V gene TRBV11-2 combines with J gene TRBJ1-2; possible D gene TRBD1, 5 bases. Between the trimmed V and J ends, which lost 8 bases and 6 bases, there was a span of 13 bases. The length of the CDR3 is 12 residues. Germline V gene lookup returns CDR1 SGHAT and CDR2 FQNNGV. CDR3 DNA sequence: TGTGCCAGCTCCTCGGGGGGAGATGGCTACACCTTC. The encoded protein is CASSSGGDGYTF.

This sequence joins TRBV7-8 and TRBJ1-5; D is undetermined. The CDR3 has 14 residues. Germline V gene lookup returns CDR1 SGHVS and CDR2 FQNEAQ. Trimming pared 5 bases from V and 6 bases from J, leaving 14 bases between. The CDR3 is CASSPAVVGQPQHF. For the CDR3, the DNA is TGTGCCAGCAGCCCAGCAGTGGTCGGTCAGCCCCAGCATTTT. The full variable domain, completed using reference TRBV7-8 and TRBJ1-5, is GAGVSQSPRYKVAKRGQDVALRCDPISGHVSLFWYQQALGQGPEFLTYFQNEAQLDKSGLPSDRFFAERPEGSVSTLKIQRTQQEDSAVYLCASSPAVVGQPQHFGDGTRLSIL.

The chain's CDR3 is CASSRGTSGRNEQFF. CDR3 DNA: TGTGCCAGCAGCCGTGGGACTAGCGGGAGGAATGAGCAGTTCTTC. The chain couples TRBV7-8 to TRBJ2-1; 15 nucleotides line up with TRBD2. This CDR3 comprises 15 residues. V lost 5 bases, J lost 7 bases, and 3 bases stayed unmatched. Germline V CDR1 and CDR2: SGHVS, FQNEAQ.

This clone was detected once. The chain couples TRBV7-9 to TRBJ2-1; D call uncertain. This CDR3 spans 13 amino acids. V lost 4 bases and J lost 8, with 12 bases in between. Per the germline V gene, CDR1 is SEHNR and CDR2 is FQNEAQ (reference sequence). The CDR3 protein is CASSSGVWDEQFF. CDR3 nucleotide sequence: TGTGCCAGCAGCTCTGGGGTTTGGGATGAGCAGTTCTTC.

The V gene is TRBV6-5, the J gene TRBJ2-1; perhaps TRBD2 as D (6 bases). The V gene lost 2 bases and the J gene lost 3 bases, with 11 bases spanning the gap. From germline, CDR1 is MNHEY and CDR2 SVGAGI. The CDR3 totals 15 residues. CDR3 DNA: TGTGCCAGCAGTTACCAAGCGGGCCTCTACAATGAGCAGTTCTTC. The encoded protein is CASSYQAGLYNEQFF.

The chain links TRBV5-6 to TRBJ2-1, with 7 bases fitting TRBD1. The V and J ends lost 1 base and 9 bases, in that order; junction bases with no gene match: 13. Germline V gene sequence: CDR1 SGHDT, CDR2 YYEEEE. This CDR3 has 16 residues. The CDR3 region is CASSLSFTGERVEQFF. CDR3 nucleotides: TGTGCCAGCAGCTTGTCATTTACAGGGGAACGGGTTGAGCAGTTCTTC.

This clone has more than one count but fewer than ten. The rearrangement joins TRBV28 to TRBJ2-1; 9 bases agree with TRBD2. Germline V CDR1 and CDR2: MDHEN, SYDVKM. The CDR3 totals 14 residues. With V trimmed by 6 bases and J by 6 bases, 6 bases remained unmatched. CDR3 nucleotide sequence: TGTGCCAGCAGCGTAGCGGGAGCGGGCAATGAGCAGTTCTTC. Protein: CASSVAGAGNEQFF. Full variable domain (rest looked up from reference TRBV28 and TRBJ2-1): DVKVTQSSRYLVKRTGEKVFLECVQDMDHENMFWYRQDPGLGLRLIYFSYDVKMKEKGDIPEGYSVSREKKERFSLILESASTNQTSMYLCASSVAGAGNEQFFGPGTRLTVL.

The gene calls are TRBV5-1 and TRBJ1-2; tentatively, D is TRBD1 (6 bases). V gave up 3 bases and J gave up 2 bases, with 20 bases separating them. The CDR3 covers 17 residues. The germline CDR1 and CDR2 sequences are SGHRS and YFSETQ. The CDR3 here is CASSSRRTDLKNYGYTF. As DNA, the CDR3 is TGCGCCAGCAGCTCACGGCGGACAGACCTAAAGAACTATGGCTACACCTTC.

The rearrangement uses TRBV18 and TRBJ2-7, with 7 bases matching TRBD1. This CDR3 is 16 amino acids long. J lost 0 bases, V lost 0 bases, and 5 bases had no gene match. From germline, CDR1 is KGHSH and CDR2 LQKENI. The CDR3 is CASSPPSGGSSYEQYF. For the CDR3, the DNA is TGTGCCAGCTCACCACCGTCAGGGGGTAGCTCCTACGAGCAGTACTTC. The variable domain in full, completed from reference TRBV18 and TRBJ2-7, reads NAGVMQNPRHLVRRRGQEARLRCSPMKGHSHVYWYRQLPEEGLKFMVYLQKENIIDESGMPKERFSAEFPKEGPSILRIQQVVRGDSAAYFCASSPPSGGSSYEQYFGPGTRLTVT.

This clone was counted between two and nine times. The rearrangement links TRBV5-1 to TRBJ1-5; no clear D gene. Germline V gene data show CDR1 as SGHRS and CDR2 as YFSETQ. The ends were cut back, 5 bases at V and 7 bases at J, with 16 bases in the middle. The CDR3 has 14 residues. Here the CDR3 DNA reads TGCGCCAGCAGGCCAGACGGCACATCCCAGCCCCAGCATTTT. Translation gives CASRPDGTSQPQHF.

This CDR3 is CATSRDQGPYNEQFF. In nucleotides, the CDR3 is TGTGCCACCAGCAGAGATCAGGGACCCTACAATGAGCAGTTCTTC. The chain links TRBV15 to TRBJ2-1; D possibly matches TRBD1 or TRBD2 (5 bases each). From germline, CDR1 is LNHNV and CDR2 YYDKDF (reference sequence). The CDR3 has 15 residues. V lost 0 bases and J lost 2, with 8 bases in between.

V and J are TRBV21-1 and TRBJ2-7; the table's TRBD1 call for D was not verified on the DNA. TRBV21-1 is shown as a pseudogene. This CDR3 comprises 15 residues. The CDR3: CASSIPYRGSYEQYF. CDR3 in DNA: TGTGCCAGCAGCATCCCGTACAGGGGATCCTACGAGCAGTACTTC.

This chain uses TRBV19 with TRBJ1-6; TRBD1 agrees at 11 bases. Trimming removed 8 bases from V and 8 bases from J; junction bases left unmatched: 2. The length of the CDR3 is 13 residues. Germline loops: CDR1 LNHDA, CDR2 SQIVND (reference sequence). CDR3 nucleotide sequence: TGTGCCAGTGGGGACAGGGGGTATTCACCCCTCCACTTT. Protein: CASGDRGYSPLHF.

The chain employs TRBV19 and TRBJ2-7; D is uncertain. Germline assignment: CDR1 LNHDA and CDR2 SQIVND (reference sequence). There are 17 residues in the CDR3. V lost 1 base to trimming and J lost 2 bases, with 18 bases between them. Written as DNA, the CDR3 is TGTGCCAGTAGTATAGGGTGGGCCGACTCCGAAGCCTACGAGCAGTACTTC. Amino acid sequence: CASSIGWADSEAYEQYF.

J is TRBJ2-3 and V is TRBV6-4; TRBD2 might be the D (6 bases). The CDR3 contains 15 residues. CDR1 and CDR2 (germline): MRHNA, SNTAGT. The V gene lost 2 bases and the J gene lost 0 bases, with 9 bases spanning the gap. The CDR3 loop reads CASSDNAGSTDTQYF. The CDR3, as DNA: TGTGCCAGCAGTGACAACGCGGGGAGCACAGATACGCAGTATTTT.

This clone was found once. V and J are TRBV20-1 and TRBJ2-7; D unclear. Germline V gene lookup returns CDR1 DFQATT and CDR2 SNEGSKA (reference sequence). The CDR3 is 11 residues long. Trimming left V 6 bases short and J 7 bases short, with 13 bases between. The CDR3 protein is CSAKAGPEQYF. The CDR3 DNA sequence: TGCAGTGCCAAGGCAGGCCCTGAGCAGTACTTC.

This chain's CDR3 is CASEKPGQGKAFF. The DNA for the CDR3 is TGTGCCAGCGAGAAACCGGGACAGGGAAAAGCTTTCTTT. The chain uses TRBV6-1 and TRBJ1-1; 9 bases are a match to TRBD1. CDR3 size: 13 residues. The junction had 10 bases not matched to a gene; V was cut back by 8 bases and J by 9 bases. Per the germline V gene, CDR1 is MNHNS and CDR2 is SASEGT.

The chain recombines TRBV6-5 with TRBJ2-3; either TRBD1 or TRBD2 may fit D (5 bases each). CDR3 length equals 13 residues. The germline V and J ends were trimmed by 8 bases and 1 base, with 10 bases remaining between them. Germline CDR1 reads MNHEY; CDR2 reads SVGAGI. CDR3 amino acids: CASEGRGTDTQYF. The CDR3 region has the DNA TGTGCCAGCGAGGGCAGGGGCACAGATACGCAGTATTTT.